These 28 T cell receptor beta chains share one sample of origin, sequenced in a study of human thymus T cells. Corrective cardiac surgery supplied the resected thymus tissue. Assay used: immunoSEQ multiplex PCR; TCRdb lists only in-frame clones, some missing. The data show under 95,000 clones, 85% to 95% seen once. The sequenced sample was thymus tissue. Every receptor here comes from a girl under two years old with a congenital heart defect but otherwise immunologically healthy.

CDR3 amino acids: CASRNPTRYNEQFF. CDR3 nucleotide sequence: TGTGCCAGCAGGAATCCCACGAGATACAATGAGCAGTTCTTC. The J gene is TRBJ2-1, the V gene TRBV6-5, with D hard to call. This CDR3 contains 14 residues. V was pared by 6 bases and J by 4 bases, with 13 bases between. Germline loops: CDR1 MNHEY, CDR2 SVGAGI.

The chain uses TRBV20-1 and TRBJ1-2; no reliable D call. CDR1 is DFQATT and CDR2 is SNEGSKA in the germline V gene (reference sequence). CDR3 size: 11 residues. V shed 2 bases and J shed 6 bases, with 7 bases lying between them. The CDR3 coding sequence is TGCAGTGCTAGAAAGAGGGATGGCTACACCTTC. This sequence encodes CSARKRDGYTF.

V usage is TRBV5-6 and J usage is TRBJ2-6; 7 bases match TRBD1. V shed 4 bases and J 0 bases; nucleotides not matched to a gene: 10. The CDR3 length is 18 residues. CDR1 and CDR2 from the germline V gene are SGHDT and YYEEEE. The CDR3 reads CASSLDRNYSSGANVLTF. The CDR3 nucleotides read TGTGCCAGCAGCCTGGACAGGAACTACAGCTCTGGGGCCAACGTCCTGACTTTC.

Concerning this clone: The same CDR3 is also encoded by other DNA sequences in this sample. V usage is TRBV29-1 and J usage is TRBJ2-7; 9 bases map to TRBD2. Germline lookup yields CDR1 SQVTM and CDR2 ANQGSEA. The ends lost 4 bases at V and 4 bases at J; junction bases unmatched: 20. The CDR3 loop spans 18 amino acids. This chain's CDR3 is CSVVGTSRSRGWGYEQYF. CDR3 nucleotides: TGCAGCGTTGTGGGGACTAGCAGGAGTAGGGGGTGGGGGTACGAGCAGTACTTC.

The chain joins TRBV4-2 to TRBJ2-3, with D unresolved. V was shortened by 1 base and J by 4 bases, with 3 bases between the two germline ends. The CDR3 contains 12 residues. CDR1 is LGHNA and CDR2 is YNFKEQ in the germline V gene. CDR3 DNA: TGTGCCAGCAGCCAAGTCTCAGATACGCAGTATTTT. Translating it yields CASSQVSDTQYF.

This chain links TRBV7-2 with TRBJ1-1; perhaps TRBD1 as D (5 bases). The V end lost 2 bases, the J end lost 0 bases, and 16 bases lay between the germline ends. The CDR3 has 17 amino acids. Germline V lookup: CDR1 SGHTA, CDR2 FQGNSA. The DNA for the CDR3 is TGTGCCAGCAGCTTACTAGAGGGACGGCCCATGAACACTGAAGCTTTCTTT. This gives the protein CASSLLEGRPMNTEAFF. The complete variable domain, with remaining parts taken from reference TRBV7-2 and TRBJ1-1, reads GAGVSQSPSNKVTEKGKDVELRCDPISGHTALYWYRQSLGQGLEFLIYFQGNSAPDKSGLPSDRFSAERTGGSVSTLTIQRTQQEDSAVYLCASSLLEGRPMNTEAFFGQGTRLTVV.

V and J are TRBV19 and TRBJ1-5, with D uncertain. The CDR3 is 12 amino acids. The V end lost 0 bases, the J end lost 6 bases, and 3 bases lay between the germline ends. Germline V CDR1 and CDR2: LNHDA, SQIVND (reference sequence). The CDR3 nucleotides read TGTGCCAGTAGTATAGAAACTCAGCCCCAGCATTTT. Protein: CASSIETQPQHF.

V gene TRBV10-2 combines with J gene TRBJ2-3; 10 bases map to TRBD2. The CDR3 runs 17 residues. Germline-derived CDR1 and CDR2 are WSHSY and SAAADI. With 4 bases clipped from V and 5 bases from J, the junction kept 12 bases outside the gene matches. CDR3 DNA sequence: TGCGCCAGCAGTGCCTTGAAAGCGGGAGGGCCGGGAGATACGCAGTATTTT. Translated, it gives CASSALKAGGPGDTQYF.

This rearrangement joins TRBV4-2 to TRBJ2-5; TRBD2 aligns across 7 bases. The CDR3 is made up of 16 amino acids. CDR1 is LGHNA and CDR2 is YNFKEQ in the germline V gene. V was pared by 1 base and J by 2 bases, with 7 bases of the junction left unmatched. The CDR3 sequence is CASSQGQGGYQETQYF. CDR3 sequence (DNA): TGTGCCAGCAGCCAAGGCCAGGGAGGGTATCAAGAGACCCAGTACTTC.

The chain employs TRBV27 and TRBJ2-3; tentative D call: TRBD1 (5 bases). This CDR3 region has 12 residues. Germline V CDR1 and CDR2: MNHEY, SMNVEV (reference sequence). V shed 9 bases and J shed 2 bases, with 9 bases lying between them. The CDR3 loop reads CARTVITDTQYF. DNA of the CDR3: TGTGCCAGGACAGTGATCACAGATACGCAGTATTTT.

This chain links TRBV19 with TRBJ2-7; D is ambiguous. V dropped 3 bases and J dropped 2 bases, with 14 bases sitting between them. Germline V CDR1 and CDR2: LNHDA, SQIVND (reference sequence). The CDR3 contains 15 residues. CDR3 sequence: CASSISQSHPYEQYF. The DNA for the CDR3 is TGTGCCAGTAGTATCAGTCAGTCCCACCCCTACGAGCAGTACTTC. The full variable domain, completed using reference TRBV19 and TRBJ2-7, is DGGITQSPKYLFRKEGQNVTLSCEQNLNHDAMYWYRQDPGQGLRLIYYSQIVNDFQKGDIAEGYSVSREKKESFPLTVTSAQKNPTAFYLCASSISQSHPYEQYFGPGTRLTVT.

The rearrangement uses TRBV2 and TRBJ2-7; 8 bases are shared with TRBD1. This CDR3 has 17 residues. In germline, CDR1 is SNHLY, CDR2 FYNNEI. Trimming cost V 0 bases and J 4 bases; bases outside gene matches: 11. CDR3 nucleotides: TGTGCCAGCAGTGAAGCGGGCCTACAGGGGGTTAGGTACGAGCAGTACTTC. Its translation is CASSEAGLQGVRYEQYF.

V and J are TRBV14 and TRBJ2-3, with D maybe TRBD2 (6 bases). The CDR3 has 18 residues. The V end lost 2 bases, the J end lost 3 bases, and 21 bases lay between the germline ends. Germline lookup yields CDR1 SGHDN and CDR2 FVKESK. This CDR3 reads CASSQTGIPGEGTDTQYF. The CDR3 bases are TGTGCCAGCAGCCAAACAGGAATTCCGGGAGAAGGTACAGATACGCAGTATTTT. The full variable domain, in which reference TRBV14 and TRBJ2-3 provide the parts outside the CDR3, is EAGVTQFPSHSVIEKGQTVTLRCDPISGHDNLYWYRRVMGKEIKFLLHFVKESKQDESGMPNNRFLAERTGGTYSTLKVQPAELEDSGVYFCASSQTGIPGEGTDTQYFGPGTRLTVL.

The rearrangement uses TRBV4-3 and TRBJ2-1; TRBD2 aligns across 8 bases. CDR1 and CDR2 from the germline V gene are LGHNA and YSLEER. Losses at the gene ends were 0 bases for V and 5 bases for J; bases not matched to a gene: 3. The length of the CDR3 is 15 residues. Here the CDR3 reads CASSQDLLADNEQFF. The DNA of the CDR3 is TGCGCCAGCAGCCAAGATTTACTAGCGGACAATGAGCAGTTCTTC.

V and J are TRBV7-9 and TRBJ2-7; D may be TRBD2 (7 bases). Per germline, CDR1 SEHNR and CDR2 FQNEAQ (reference sequence). Trimming cost V 2 bases and J 3 bases, with 14 bases left between them. There are 15 residues in the CDR3. CDR3 region: CASSLTGGAGYEQYF. CDR3 nucleotide sequence: TGTGCCAGCAGCTTAACGGGGGGCGCAGGCTACGAGCAGTACTTC.

This clone was seen just once. This rearrangement joins TRBV28 to TRBJ1-5; D is possibly TRBD1 (6 bases). The CDR3 loop spans 14 amino acids. The germline V gene encodes CDR1 MDHEN and CDR2 SYDVKM. The V and J ends lost 1 base and 7 bases respectively, with 11 bases between them. In nucleotides, the CDR3 is TGTGCCAGCAGTTTATTAGGGGGGGACCAGCCCCAGCATTTT. This encodes CASSLLGGDQPQHF.

The chain employs TRBV11-2 and TRBJ2-4, with 8 bases identical to TRBD1. Germline loops: CDR1 SGHAT, CDR2 FQNNGV. With 5 bases clipped from V and 0 bases from J, the junction kept 6 bases outside the gene matches. The CDR3 extends over 16 amino acids. CDR3 in amino acids: CASSPGQGRAKNIQYF. The CDR3, as DNA: TGTGCCAGCAGCCCAGGACAGGGCCGAGCCAAAAACATTCAGTACTTC. Complete variable domain (other parts from reference TRBV11-2 and TRBJ2-4): EAGVAQSPRYKIIEKRQSVAFWCNPISGHATLYWYQQILGQGPKLLIQFQNNGVVDDSQLPKDRFSAERLKGVDSTLKIQPAKLEDSAVYLCASSPGQGRAKNIQYFGAGTRLSVL.

This chain connects TRBV11-2 to TRBJ2-1; 7 nucleotides line up with TRBD2. The CDR3 has 15 residues. Germline trimming cut 0 bases from V and 6 bases from J; bases unmatched to any gene: 5. CDR1 is SGHAT and CDR2 is FQNNGV in the germline V gene. The CDR3 reads CASSLDPCGSNEQFF. In nucleotides, the CDR3 is TGTGCCAGCAGCTTAGATCCGTGCGGGAGCAATGAGCAGTTCTTC.

This chain uses TRBV6-5 with TRBJ1-4, with TRBD1 matching over 8 bases. Germline assignment: CDR1 MNHEY and CDR2 SVGAGI. There are 14 residues in the CDR3. Trimming took 4 bases from V and 8 from J; bases not matched to a gene: 6. CDR3 in DNA: TGTGCCAGCAGTTCCAGGGGGCGTCGGGAAAAACTGTTTTTT. Its translation: CASSSRGRREKLFF.

The V and J genes are TRBV6-5 and TRBJ1-5, with D unresolved. Trimming removed 3 bases from V and 5 bases from J, with 8 bases in between. This CDR3 has 13 amino acids. Germline lookup yields CDR1 MNHEY and CDR2 SVGAGI. CDR3 bases: TGTGCCAGCAGTTATGGTCCCCATCAGCCCCAGCATTTT. Amino acids: CASSYGPHQPQHF.

The rearrangement joins TRBV14 to TRBJ1-3; D perhaps matches TRBD1 (6 bases). Per germline, CDR1 SGHDN and CDR2 FVKESK. The CDR3 contains 16 residues. Between the trimmed V and J ends, which lost 0 bases and 0 bases, there was a span of 9 bases. CDR3 DNA sequence: TGTGCCAGCAGCCAAGATCAGGGGTACTCTGGAAACACCATATATTTT. Its protein is CASSQDQGYSGNTIYF.

This chain connects TRBV6-4 to TRBJ2-6; D gene unclear. Looked up from germline, CDR1 is MRHNA and CDR2 is SNTAGT. The V gene lost 3 bases and the J gene lost 0 bases, with 9 bases spanning the gap. The CDR3 loop spans 16 amino acids. The chain's CDR3 is CASSEDGFSGANVLTF. The CDR3 DNA reads TGTGCCAGCAGTGAGGACGGTTTCTCTGGGGCCAACGTCCTGACTTTC.

The chain employs TRBV5-1 and TRBJ1-3, with D perhaps TRBD1 (6 bases). CDR1 is SGHRS and CDR2 is YFSETQ in the germline V gene. Trimming took 2 bases from V and 4 from J, leaving 13 bases between them. This CDR3 spans 15 amino acids. The CDR3 here is CASSFEGGSGNTIYF. CDR3 in DNA: TGCGCCAGCAGCTTTGAAGGGGGTTCAGGAAACACCATATATTTT.

The genes are TRBV13 and TRBJ2-7, with TRBD1 matching over 7 bases. The CDR3 extends over 16 amino acids. CDR1 PRHDT and CDR2 FYEKMQ come from the germline V gene (reference sequence). V was pared by 0 bases and J by 3 bases, with 8 bases of the junction left unmatched. CDR3 protein: CASSLGGTGEIYEQYF. Written as DNA, the CDR3 is TGTGCCAGCAGCTTAGGGGGTACAGGGGAGATCTACGAGCAGTACTTC.

This clone was recorded only once. The V and J genes are TRBV4-1 and TRBJ2-1; tentative D call: TRBD2 (6 bases). Germline V gene sequence: CDR1 MGHRA, CDR2 YSYEKL. Trimming removed 8 bases from V and 2 bases from J, with 19 bases in between. The CDR3 is 16 amino acids. The chain's CDR3 is CASSRGTPPTYNEQFF. CDR3 DNA: TGCGCCAGCTCTCGGGGGACTCCACCAACCTACAATGAGCAGTTCTTC.

This rearrangement joins TRBV18 to TRBJ2-7; 7 bases match TRBD1. Germline loops: CDR1 KGHSH, CDR2 LQKENI. The V gene end was trimmed by 2 bases and the J gene end by 0 bases; junction bases not matched to a gene: 4. This CDR3 has 15 residues. In nucleotides, the CDR3 is TGTGCCAGCTCACCAGTCAGGGGGAGCTCCTACGAGCAGTACTTC. Its protein product is CASSPVRGSSYEQYF.

The V gene is TRBV27, the J gene TRBJ1-1, with TRBD1 identical over 7 bases. Germline V lookup: CDR1 MNHEY, CDR2 SMNVEV (reference sequence). Losses at the gene ends were 5 bases for V and 1 base for J; bases not matched to a gene: 7. The CDR3 has 15 residues. The CDR3 region has the DNA TGTGCCAGCAGTCCCGGGACAGCTTCGAACACTGAAGCTTTCTTT. It encodes CASSPGTASNTEAFF.

This sequence joins TRBV6-1 and TRBJ2-7; possible D gene TRBD1, 6 bases. The CDR3 has 16 residues. Trimming stripped 0 bases from V and 2 bases from J, with 14 bases between. CDR1 is MNHNS and CDR2 is SASEGT in the germline V gene. The DNA for the CDR3 is TGTGCCAGCAGTGAAGCGCTCGGGACACTTCCCTACGAGCAGTACTTC. Protein: CASSEALGTLPYEQYF.